This T cell receptor (beta chain) originates from a study of blood T cell repertoires in COVID-19. Study information: In each case, the material was cDNA or gDNA derived from T cells, B-cell-depleted T cells, or PBMCs.

The CDR3 is 13 residues long. Trimming stripped 11 bases from V and 7 bases from J, with 20 bases between. Germline values: CDR1 ENHRY, CDR2 SYGVKD. Generated by immunoSEQ multiplex PCR, the TCRdb table keeps only in-frame clones and is missing some. The sample contains 250,000 to 350,000 clones, more than 70% of which appear only once. This TCR derives from a woman aged 50 to 60 who had recovered from COVID-19. The chain uses TRBV10-3 and TRBJ1-1, with D possibly TRBD1 on 5 matching bases. The sample consisted of peripheral blood. The CDR3 DNA reads TGTGCCGTCAAGCCGCCTGGGGGGGTTGAAGCTTTCTTT. This gives the protein CAVKPPGGVEAFF.